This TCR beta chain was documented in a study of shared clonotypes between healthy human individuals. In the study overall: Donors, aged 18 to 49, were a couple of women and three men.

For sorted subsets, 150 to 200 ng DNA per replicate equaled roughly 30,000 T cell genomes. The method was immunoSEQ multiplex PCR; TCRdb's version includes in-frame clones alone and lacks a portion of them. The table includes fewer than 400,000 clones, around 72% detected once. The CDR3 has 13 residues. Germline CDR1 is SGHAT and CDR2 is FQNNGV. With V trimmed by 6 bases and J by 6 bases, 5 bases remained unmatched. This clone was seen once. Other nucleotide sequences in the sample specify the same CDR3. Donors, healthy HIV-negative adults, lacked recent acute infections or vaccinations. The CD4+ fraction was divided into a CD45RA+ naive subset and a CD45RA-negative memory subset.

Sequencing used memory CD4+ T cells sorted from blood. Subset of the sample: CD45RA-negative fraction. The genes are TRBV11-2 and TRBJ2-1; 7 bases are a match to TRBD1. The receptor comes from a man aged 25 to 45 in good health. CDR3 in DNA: TGTGCCAGCAGTCGTCAGGGGGTCAATGAGCAGTTCTTC. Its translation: CASSRQGVNEQFF.